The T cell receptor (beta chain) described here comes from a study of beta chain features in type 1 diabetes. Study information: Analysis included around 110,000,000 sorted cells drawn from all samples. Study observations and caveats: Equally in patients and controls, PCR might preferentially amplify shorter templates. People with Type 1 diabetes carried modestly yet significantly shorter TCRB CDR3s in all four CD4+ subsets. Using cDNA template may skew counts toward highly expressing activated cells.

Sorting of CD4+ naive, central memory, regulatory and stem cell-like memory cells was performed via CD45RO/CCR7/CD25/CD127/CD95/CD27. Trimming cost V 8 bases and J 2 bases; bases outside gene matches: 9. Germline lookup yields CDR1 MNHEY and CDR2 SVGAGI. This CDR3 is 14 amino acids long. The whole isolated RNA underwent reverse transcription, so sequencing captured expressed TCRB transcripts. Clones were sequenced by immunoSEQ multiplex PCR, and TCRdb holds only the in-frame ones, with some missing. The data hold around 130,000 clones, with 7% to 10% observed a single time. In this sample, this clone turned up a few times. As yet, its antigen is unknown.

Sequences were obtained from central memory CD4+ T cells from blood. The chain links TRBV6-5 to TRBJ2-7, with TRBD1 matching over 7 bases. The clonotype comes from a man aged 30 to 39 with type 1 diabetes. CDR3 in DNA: TGTGCCAGCCAGAGACAGGGCGGTCCCTACGAGCAGTACTTC. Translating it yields CASQRQGGPYEQYF.